The clone carrying this T cell receptor (beta chain) occurred many times. The antigen is unknown. Method: immunoSEQ multiplex PCR; TCRdb's copy keeps in-frame clones and lacks some. The data show 35,000 to 40,000 clones, with none appearing a single time. These data belong to a study of T cells after posttransplantation cyclophosphamide. Regarding the study as a whole: Donor CD8+ memory clones often dominated recipient blood repertoires at later times.

The CDR3 is 16 amino acids. Per germline, CDR1 SGHAT and CDR2 FQDESV (reference sequence). V trimming: 4 bases; J trimming: 3 bases; junction bases outside the gene matches: 8. The specimen sequenced was PBMCs. The chain uses TRBV11-1 and TRBJ2-7; TRBD2 agrees at 11 bases. The TCR was taken from a man under 40 in good health and a related stem cell transplant donor. In DNA form, the CDR3 reads TGTGCCAGCAGCTCCGAACTAGCGGGGGCTGGCTACGAGCAGTACTTC. It is translated as CASSSELAGAGYEQYF.